Here is one T cell receptor beta chain with its context. Its antigen is not identified. The data are from a study of a mutant IDH1 vaccine in newly diagnosed glioma. V shed 6 bases, J shed 5 bases, and the junction held 6 bases outside the gene matches. The CDR3 runs 14 residues. Germline CDR1 MNHEY, CDR2 SVGAGI. Time point meaning: week 11, during vaccination. One vaccine dose held 300 ug of mutant IDH1 20-mer peptide and came with topical imiquimod. Sequencing used immunoSEQ multiplex PCR; TCRdb keeps in-frame clones, though not all of them. Of roughly 130,000 clones detected, roughly 78% appear once; the ten largest clones hold 5.5%.

The rearrangement links TRBV6-5 to TRBJ1-4, with 7 bases fitting TRBD1. This clonotype was obtained from a middle-aged man with glioma. The source was PBMCs, collected from a glioma patient whose treatment included an IDH1 peptide vaccine. The CDR3 spells CASSRQGGNEKLFF. Written as DNA, the CDR3 is TGTGCCAGCAGCCGACAGGGTGGCAATGAAAAACTGTTTTTT.